These 2 T cell receptor beta chains share one sample of origin, sequenced in a study of technical replicates of blood from a few donors. TCRdb's table, derived via immunoSEQ multiplex PCR, lists solely in-frame clones and lacks some. This sample has tens of thousands of clones; 85% to 95% occur once, and the top ten carry about 3%. The sequenced material came from PBMCs. The receptors were sampled from a human donor in good health. Some clones in this sample may be carry-over from other donors' samples.

This clone is a singleton in its sample. J is TRBJ2-7 and V is TRBV7-2; 8 bases are shared with TRBD1. Germline CDR1 reads SGHTA; CDR2 reads FQGNSA. The CDR3 is 14 residues long. The junction had 6 bases not matched to a gene; V was cut back by 5 bases and J by 3 bases. CDR3 nucleotides: TGTGCCAGCAGCCCAAGACAGGGGAACTACGAGCAGTACTTC. Protein sequence: CASSPRQGNYEQYF.

The V gene is TRBV12-5, the J gene TRBJ1-6; D is possibly TRBD1 (5 bases). Germline values: CDR1 LGHNT, CDR2 FRNRAP. Deletions cut 0 bases from V and 8 bases from J, with 14 bases between. The length of the CDR3 is 16 residues. CDR3 loop: CASGLVPRTRDSPLHF. The CDR3 DNA reads TGTGCTAGTGGTTTGGTACCCCGGACACGAGATTCACCCCTCCACTTT.